The subject of this entry is one T cell receptor beta chain. These data originate in a study of blood T cells in healthy people across ages. The CDR3 consists of 18 residues. Germline CDR1 reads SGHTA; CDR2 reads FQGNSA. Trimming left V 5 bases short and J 0 bases short, with 20 bases between. Primed by a sample-barcoded 5' primer and a J-beta primer mix, a second PCR proceeded for roughly 7 to 12 cycles. Every cDNA was tagged by a template-switch adaptor with 12 random nucleotides. In TCRdb, the 5' RACE reads were re-called with MiXCR into one record per CDR3 protein. The sample carries approximately 850,000 distinct CDR3 sequences, about three fifths recorded once.

The chain is built from TRBV7-2 and TRBJ2-4; D perhaps matches TRBD1 (6 bases). The receptor's source is a man younger than 45 in good health. Sequenced material: blood. The CDR3: CASSPRIGTSLAKNIQYF. The CDR3, as DNA: TGTGCCAGCAGCCCTAGAATAGGGACATCATTAGCCAAAAACATTCAGTACTTC.